Following are 28 T cell receptor beta chains from one sample sequenced in a study of circulating CD8 cells and anti-PD-1 response in melanoma. Four subsets defined by PD-1 and/or TIGIT were sorted from live CD3+CD8+TCRalphabeta+ cells. Each library started from roughly 16 ng of total RNA using the QIAseq Immune Repertoire TCR panel. TCRdb analysed the reads with MiXCR anew, one entry per CDR3 protein. Of 2,000 to 2,500 distinct CDR3 sequences listed, just under 8% are singletons. Sequenced here: CD8+ T cells from PBMCs, sampled at baseline or after one month of anti-PD-1 therapy (not recorded which). The receptors were sampled from a human donor with melanoma.

Within the sample, this clonotype is medium-sized. The chain couples TRBV3-1 to TRBJ2-5, with D possibly matching TRBD1 (5 bases). From germline, CDR1 is LGHDT and CDR2 YNNKEL (reference sequence). Trimming shortened V by 3 bases and J by 2 bases, and 25 bases separated the two germline ends. The CDR3 covers 19 residues. The CDR3 nucleotides read TGTGCCAGCAGCCATGGGTTCCCATCCGCCTGGGGCACTCAAGAGACCCAGTACTTC. Amino acid sequence: CASSHGFPSAWGTQETQYF.

This clonotype ranks as medium-sized. CDR3 loop: CASSIGTAEQYF. For the CDR3, the DNA is TGTGCCAGTAGTATAGGGACAGCCGAGCAGTACTTC. The chain links TRBV19 to TRBJ2-7; tentative D call: TRBD1 (6 bases). The CDR3 has 12 residues. Germline V gene sequence: CDR1 LNHDA, CDR2 SQIVND (reference sequence). The V end was cut by 1 base, the J end by 6 bases, with 7 bases between.

By its share, this clonotype is medium-sized (0.01 to 0.1%). This chain links TRBV27 with TRBJ2-1; perhaps TRBD2 as D (5 bases). V gave up 3 bases and J gave up 0 bases, with 6 bases separating them. Germline-derived CDR1 and CDR2 are MNHEY and SMNVEV (reference sequence). The CDR3 contains 14 residues. In DNA, the CDR3 is TGTGCCAGCAGTTTGGGGAGCTCCTACAATGAGCAGTTCTTC. Its translation: CASSLGSSYNEQFF.

By sample fraction, this clonotype is medium-sized (0.01 to 0.1%). This rearrangement joins TRBV6-5 to TRBJ2-4, with TRBD1 matching over 9 bases. The J segment lost 9 bases and the V segment lost 6 bases, leaving 9 bases of the junction unmatched. The CDR3 sequence is 14 residues long. Germline values: CDR1 MNHEY, CDR2 SVGAGI. In DNA, the CDR3 is TGTGCCAGCAGCCCGGGACAGGGAATAAGCATTCAGTACTTC. Encoded protein: CASSPGQGISIQYF.

This clonotype rates as medium-sized. This chain links TRBV20-1 with TRBJ1-2; D is unclear. Germline loops: CDR1 DFQATT, CDR2 SNEGSKA (reference sequence). This CDR3 contains 11 residues. V lost 6 bases and J 10 bases, leaving 15 bases between the germline ends. The CDR3 nucleotides are TGCAGTGCCTCCACCGGGGTCGACTACACCTTC. This gives the protein CSASTGVDYTF.

Concerning this clonotype itself: A much larger clone differs by one base, so this may be a read error. This rearrangement joins TRBV28 to TRBJ1-1, with D possibly TRBD1 on 6 matching bases. CDR1 and CDR2 (germline): MDHEN, SYDVKM. The CDR3 is made up of 13 amino acids. The CDR3 loop is CASIVLQGTEASF. The CDR3 DNA is TGTGCCAGCATCGTACTACAGGGAACTGAAGCTTCCTTT.

In its sample, this clonotype is medium-sized. This chain connects TRBV7-2 to TRBJ1-1, with D maybe TRBD1 (6 bases). There are 15 residues in the CDR3. Germline lookup yields CDR1 SGHTA and CDR2 FQGNSA. Trimming took 4 bases from V and 3 from J, leaving 15 bases between them. CDR3 in amino acids: CASSSRQAAHTEAFF. CDR3 DNA sequence: TGTGCCAGCAGCTCCAGACAGGCGGCTCACACTGAAGCTTTCTTT.

Concerning this clonotype itself: Being one base from a much bigger clone, this may be a read error. V usage is TRBV29-1 and J usage is TRBJ2-2; no clear D. The V and J ends lost 2 bases and 3 bases respectively, with 10 bases between them. This CDR3 spans 14 amino acids. Germline V lookup: CDR1 SQVTM, CDR2 ANQGSEA. The CDR3: CSVEKGMDTGELFF. For the CDR3, the DNA is TGCAGCGTTGAAAAGGGAATGGACACCGGGGAGCTGTTTTTT.

This clonotype was observed a handful of times. This may be a read error, as it is one base from a much larger clone. The CDR3 DNA reads as TGTGCCGGCAGTTCGGGACTAGCGGGGGATGAGCAGTACTTC. Translating gives CAGSSGLAGDEQYF. The J gene is TRBJ2-7, the V gene TRBV27; 14 bases map to TRBD2. Germline V gives CDR1 MNHEY, CDR2 SMNVEV (reference sequence). The CDR3 contains 14 residues.

By proportion, this clonotype is medium-sized. The genes are TRBV7-2 and TRBJ2-2, with D unclear. CDR1 and CDR2 from the germline V gene are SGHTA and FQGNSA. CDR3 length: 12 amino acids. Trimming stripped 4 bases from V and 5 bases from J, with 5 bases between. CDR3 in DNA: TGTGCCAGCAGCTACTGGACCGGGGAGCTGTTTTTT. Amino acids: CASSYWTGELFF.

The chain uses TRBV24-1 and TRBJ2-1; no definite D call. This CDR3 is built from 14 residues. From germline, CDR1 is KGHDR and CDR2 SFDVKD. V was shortened by 0 bases and J by 6 bases, with 8 bases between the two germline ends. The CDR3 here is CATSDLERSNEQFF. In DNA, the CDR3 is TGTGCCACCAGTGATTTGGAAAGAAGCAATGAGCAGTTCTTC.

This chain joins TRBV11-2 and TRBJ2-7; D is possibly TRBD2 (6 bases). There are 14 residues in the CDR3. V lost 2 bases to trimming and J lost 2 bases, with 10 bases between them. CDR1 and CDR2 (germline): SGHAT, FQNNGV. The CDR3 loop is CASSLRDFPYEQYF. In DNA, the CDR3 is TGTGCCAGCAGCTTAAGGGACTTTCCCTACGAGCAGTACTTC.

This clonotype is labeled as medium-sized. The chain carries TRBV20-1 and TRBJ2-1; 7 nucleotides match TRBD2. This CDR3 has 17 residues. V lost 2 bases, J lost 4 bases, and 14 bases stayed unmatched. The germline CDR1 and CDR2 sequences are DFQATT and SNEGSKA (reference sequence). The CDR3 nucleotides read TGCAGTGCTAGAAATTTATGGGCTAGCGGTCGATACAATGAGCAGTTCTTC. It is translated as CSARNLWASGRYNEQFF.

Relative to its sample, this clonotype is medium-sized. V and J are TRBV11-2 and TRBJ1-6; 10 bases are shared with TRBD1. Per germline, CDR1 SGHAT and CDR2 FQNNGV. This CDR3 contains 15 residues. Unmatched junction bases numbered 7, after V lost 5 bases and J lost 9 bases. CDR3 amino acids: CASSEPGQGSSPLHF. The CDR3 DNA sequence: TGTGCCAGCAGCGAACCGGGACAGGGGAGTTCACCCCTCCACTTT.

Within the sample, this clonotype is medium-sized (0.01 to 0.1%). V gene TRBV6-5 combines with J gene TRBJ2-7; tentative D call: TRBD1 (5 bases). Germline assignment: CDR1 MNHEY and CDR2 SVGAGI. The CDR3 is made up of 13 amino acids. Trimming stripped 4 bases from V and 3 bases from J, with 10 bases between. This CDR3 reads CASSSLDSYEQYF. CDR3 nucleotide sequence: TGTGCCAGCAGTTCCCTAGACAGCTACGAGCAGTACTTC.

This clonotype is medium-sized by share. The chain carries TRBV2 and TRBJ1-4, with D unclear. The CDR3 spans 16 residues. Germline V CDR1 and CDR2: SNHLY, FYNNEI. V was trimmed by 6 bases and J by 7 bases, leaving 21 bases between them. CDR3 region: CASRNISSRSSEKLFF. DNA of the CDR3: TGTGCCAGCAGAAATATATCGTCGAGGAGTAGTGAAAAACTGTTTTTT.

In its sample, this clonotype was seen a few times. A clone one base away is much larger, so this may be a read error. J is TRBJ2-5 and V is TRBV2, with D perhaps matching TRBD2 (7 bases). The CDR3 consists of 14 residues. Germline CDR1 and CDR2: SNHLY and FYNNEI. In DNA, the CDR3 is TGTGCCAGCAGTCGGGGGGCAGTACAAGGGACCCAGTACTTC. It specifies CASSRGAVQGTQYF.

The chain uses TRBV19 and TRBJ2-1, with 7 bases aligning to TRBD1. Trimming at V came to 6 bases and at J to 9 bases, leaving 8 bases not matched to a gene. The CDR3 totals 13 residues. In germline, CDR1 is LNHDA, CDR2 SQIVND (reference sequence). This CDR3 is CASSNRDRAEQFF. Written as DNA, the CDR3 is TGTGCCAGTAGCAACCGTGACAGGGCTGAGCAGTTCTTC.

Judged by abundance, this clonotype is medium-sized (0.01 to 0.1%). The V call is TRBV19, the J call TRBJ1-5; D remains unclear. The CDR3 sequence is 13 residues long. CDR1 and CDR2 from the germline V gene are LNHDA and SQIVND (reference sequence). V was pared by 6 bases and J by 3 bases, with 9 bases between. CDR3 nucleotide sequence: TGTGCCAGTAGGAAGGGTTACAATCAGCCCCAGCATTTT. Its protein is CASRKGYNQPQHF.

In its sample, this clonotype ranks as medium-sized. V and J are TRBV12-3 or TRBV12-4 and TRBJ2-6, with D uncertain. Trimming took off 6 bases at V and 2 bases at J, with 14 bases between the two ends. This CDR3 spans 16 amino acids. The CDR3 DNA is TGTGCCAGCAGCCAACGGCAAGGGCCTGGGGCCAACGTCCTGACTTTC. Translating gives CASSQRQGPGANVLTF.

By share of the sample, this clonotype is medium-sized. The chain combines TRBV20-1 with TRBJ2-7; 11 positions match TRBD2. Germline CDR1 DFQATT, CDR2 SNEGSKA (reference sequence). V lost 6 bases, J lost 4 bases, and 8 bases stayed unmatched. The CDR3 has 14 amino acids. CDR3 DNA: TGCAGTGCGGATCCTAGCGGGAGGTTTTACGAGCAGTACTTC. As protein: CSADPSGRFYEQYF.

This clonotype is medium-sized in the sample. The rearrangement joins TRBV24-1 to TRBJ2-1, with D possibly matching TRBD2 (6 bases). Germline assignment: CDR1 KGHDR and CDR2 SFDVKD. The CDR3 runs 12 residues. Trimming left V 10 bases short and J 4 bases short, with 10 bases between. DNA for the CDR3: TGTGCCACGGGACTCGCGTACAATGAGCAGTTCTTC. Residues: CATGLAYNEQFF.

With regard to this clonotype: This sequence may be a read error, since a much larger clone differs from it by one base. This chain connects TRBV27 to TRBJ1-5; TRBD1 aligns across 8 bases. The CDR3 consists of 15 residues. Germline lookup yields CDR1 MNHEY and CDR2 SMNVEV (reference sequence). Here the CDR3 reads CACSLDRGGNQPQHF. The CDR3 DNA reads as TGTGCCTGCAGCCTTGACAGGGGAGGCAATCAGCCCCAGCATTTT.

This clonotype has only a few counts. The chain combines TRBV9 with TRBJ1-6; possible D gene TRBD1, 6 bases. Germline lookup yields CDR1 SGDLS and CDR2 YYNGEE. CDR3 length: 16 amino acids. V was cut by 2 bases and J by 6 bases, with 15 bases left in between. CDR3 sequence: CASSVDPVGANSPLHF. CDR3 nucleotides: TGTGCCAGCAGCGTGGACCCCGTGGGGGCTAATTCACCCCTCCACTTT.

As regards this clonotype: This clone may be a read error of a much larger clone one base away. This sequence joins TRBV13 and TRBJ2-7; TRBD1 is a possible D gene (6 bases). Germline V gene data show CDR1 as PRHDT and CDR2 as FYEKMQ (reference sequence). This CDR3 region has 14 residues. The CDR3 here is CASSSGTRVYVQYF. In DNA, the CDR3 is TGTGCCAGCAGCTCCGGGACAAGAGTATACGTGCAGTACTTC.

By share of the sample, this clonotype is medium-sized. The chain uses TRBV7-8 and TRBJ2-1; 8 bases line up with TRBD2. The CDR3 is made up of 15 amino acids. The germline gives CDR1 SGHVS, CDR2 FQNEAQ. The ends lost 4 bases at V and 7 bases at J; junction bases unmatched: 9. CDR3 amino acids: CASSSLAGMGNEQFF. CDR3 DNA: TGTGCCAGCAGCTCGCTAGCGGGTATGGGAAATGAGCAGTTCTTC.

On this clonotype itself: The CDR3 end shows no conserved phenylalanine or tryptophan, and so a read error is likely. The CDR3 protein is CASSEGSRTGGVDGYTS. For the CDR3, the DNA is TGTGCCAGCAGCGAGGGATCGCGGACAGGGGGCGTCGATGGCTACACCTCC. This chain joins TRBV9 and TRBJ1-2; 11 nucleotides agree with TRBD1. This CDR3 is built from 17 residues. V gave up 3 bases and J gave up 6 bases; unmatched junction bases: 13. Looked up from germline, CDR1 is SGDLS and CDR2 is YYNGEE.

By its share, this clonotype is medium-sized. The chain has TRBV27 and TRBJ1-4; D unresolved. V was shortened by 5 bases and J by 5 bases, with 15 bases between the two germline ends. This CDR3 spans 15 amino acids. Per germline, CDR1 MNHEY and CDR2 SMNVEV (reference sequence). The CDR3 DNA reads TGTGCCAGCAGTGCTTCCGGGGTAGTGAATGAAAAACTGTTTTTT. This translates into CASSASGVVNEKLFF.